The sequence of this T cell receptor (beta chain) was determined in a study of molecular identifiers for immune sequencing clone quantification. Study context: With replicates, the RNA of roughly 20,000 or 100,000 naive CD8 cells was split five ways and four were sequenced.

A few counts support this clonotype. Each CDR3 protein gets one entry after TCRdb re-called the PCR reads with MiXCR. This table holds approximately 100,000 distinct CDR3 sequences, 36% found once. The CDR3 consists of 15 residues. V was pared by 3 bases and J by 0 bases, with 10 bases between. Investigators produced naive CD8 libraries from approximately 20,000 to 980,000 sorted cells, drawing on 10%, 30% or 50% RNA. Using a CD8+CD4-CCR7+CD45RA+ phenotype, naive CD8 T cells were sorted. The source material was naive CD8+ T cells from blood, with Jurkat cell RNA spiked in. Subset indicated: FACS-sorted CD8+CD4-CCR7+CD45RA+ naive T cells. V is TRBV12-3 or TRBV12-4 and J is TRBJ2-3; perhaps TRBD2 as D (5 bases). The receptor's source is a human donor in good health. Some libraries in this study had Jurkat cell RNA spiked in. CDR3 nucleotides: TGTGCCAGCAGTTTGAAGGGAGTTAGCACAGATACGCAGTATTTT. As protein: CASSLKGVSTDTQYF.